Listed below are T cell receptor beta chains from one sample, sequenced in a study of T cell responses to AZD1222 COVID-19 vaccine. Assay used: immunoSEQ multiplex PCR; TCRdb lists only in-frame clones, some missing. The table has 100,000 to 120,000 clones, roughly 89% seen once. Sequenced material: peripheral blood, taken 28 days after the second AZD1222 dose. The receptor source for this set is an adult who received the AZD1222 COVID-19 vaccine. The CDR3 runs from the conserved cysteine through the conserved F or W. D genes are given only for firm matches. Expanded clones get a size class; other rows say once, few or many, or leave the size out.

>TRBV7-9|TRBJ1-1|-|-
TGTGCCAGCAGCTTAACAGGGATTCCTGAAGCTTTCTTT
CASSLTGIPEAFF
>TRBV13|TRBJ1-5|few|-
TGTGCCAGCAGCTTAGGCCAAAGCAATCAGCCCCAGCATTTT
CASSLGQSNQPQHF
>TRBV19|TRBJ2-2|-|-
TGTGCCAGTAGTATTCGGATGGGGACGGCGAACACCGGGGAGCTGTTTTTT
CASSIRMGTANTGELFF
>TRBV6-5|TRBJ1-1|-|-
TGTGCCAGCCACCAAACACAGCGAGCAAACACTGAAGCTTTCTTT
CASHQTQRANTEAFF
>TRBV7-9|TRBJ1-5|-|TRBD1
TGTGCCAGCAGCTTCAGGGACAGGGAGCCCCAGCATTTT
CASSFRDREPQHF
>TRBV7-3|TRBJ2-3|-|-
TGTGCCAGCAGCAAAGGGGGTAGCACAGATACGCAGTATTTT
CASSKGGSTDTQYF
>TRBV5-8|TRBJ1-2|-|-
TGTGCCAGCAGCTTGGTAGACAGAGTCTATGGCTACACCTTC
CASSLVDRVYGYTF
>TRBV12-3/TRBV12-4|TRBJ2-1|-|TRBD1
TGTGCCAGCAGTTTAAGGGACAGCAATGAGCAGTTCTTC
CASSLRDSNEQFF
>TRBV5-1|TRBJ1-1|-|TRBD1
TGCGCCAGCAGCCCTCTGGGACAGGGGGCAACTGAAGCTTTCTTT
CASSPLGQGATEAFF
>TRBV28|TRBJ1-2|-|TRBD1
TGTGCCAGCATCCCCGGGACAGGGTATGGCTACACCTTC
CASIPGTGYGYTF
>TRBV5-5|TRBJ1-5|few|-
TGTGCCAGCAGCACGCTAGGCGGGAGCAATCAGCCCCAGCATTTT
CASSTLGGSNQPQHF
>TRBV19|TRBJ2-7|-|-
TGTGCCAGTAGTATAGGTTCCGAGCAGTACTTC
CASSIGSEQYF
>TRBV28|TRBJ1-2|-|TRBD1
TGTGCCAGCAGTTCGGGACAGCGGAGCTATGGCTACACCTTC
CASSSGQRSYGYTF
>TRBV27|TRBJ1-2|-|-
TGTGCCAGCAGCCGCGGAGGGACCAACTATGGCTACACCTTC
CASSRGGTNYGYTF
>TRBV5-6|TRBJ1-2|-|-
TGTGCCAGCAGCCTGTATTTGGTCCCTGGCTATGGCTACACCTTC
CASSLYLVPGYGYTF
>TRBV15|TRBJ2-1|once|-
TGTGCCACCAGCAGAGCGGTAGCTACGAATGAGCAGTTCTTC
CATSRAVATNEQFF
>TRBV5-4|TRBJ2-1|-|TRBD2
TGTGCCAGCAGACTACTAGCGGGAGGGTTAGGTAATGAGCAGTTCTTC
CASRLLAGGLGNEQFF
>TRBV7-9|TRBJ2-5|-|TRBD1
TGTGCCAGCAGCTTGGGACAGGGAAGTACACGGTACCAAGAGACCCAGTACTTC
CASSLGQGSTRYQETQYF
>TRBV25-1|TRBJ2-6|-|TRBD1
TGTGCCAGCAGTGACTTTAGGGGGCTCGGGGCCAACGTCCTGACTTTC
CASSDFRGLGANVLTF
>TRBV6-5|TRBJ2-1|once|-
TGTGCCAGCAGTTCCAGACTAGCCTACAATGAGCAGTTCTTC
CASSSRLAYNEQFF
>TRBV7-2|TRBJ1-5|once|TRBD1
TGTGCCAGCAGCTTAGGGGTAGGGGGCGGTCAGCCCCAGCATTTT
CASSLGVGGGQPQHF
>TRBV28|TRBJ1-4|-|-
TGTGCCAGCAGTTACAACTCAATGGCCGTGGAAAAACTGTTTTTT
CASSYNSMAVEKLFF
>TRBV5-4|TRBJ2-1|-|TRBD1
TGTGCCAGCAGCGGCAAGGACAGGATGGAGTTCTTC
CASSGKDRMEFF
>TRBV4-1|TRBJ2-6|-|-
TGCGCCAGCAGCCAATCGTCCTCGGGGGCCAACGTCCTGACTTTC
CASSQSSSGANVLTF
>TRBV6-1|TRBJ1-1|few|-
TGTGCCAGCAGTGAGGGGGGGATTAACACTGAAGCTTTCTTT
CASSEGGINTEAFF
>TRBV18|TRBJ2-5|-|TRBD1
TGTGCCAGCTCACGGGGACAGGGATATGAGACCCAGTACTTC
CASSRGQGYETQYF
>TRBV27|TRBJ1-6|-|-
TGTGCCAGCAGCTCCGTACGGGACTCACCCCTCCACTTT
CASSSVRDSPLHF
>TRBV11-3|TRBJ2-5|-|TRBD2
TGTGCCAGCAGCTTACGACTCGGGGGGGCCATCGAGACCCAGTACTTC
CASSLRLGGAIETQYF
>TRBV11-3|TRBJ2-7|-|-
TGTGCCAGCAGCTCCGGAGGCACCTACGAGCAGTACTTC
CASSSGGTYEQYF